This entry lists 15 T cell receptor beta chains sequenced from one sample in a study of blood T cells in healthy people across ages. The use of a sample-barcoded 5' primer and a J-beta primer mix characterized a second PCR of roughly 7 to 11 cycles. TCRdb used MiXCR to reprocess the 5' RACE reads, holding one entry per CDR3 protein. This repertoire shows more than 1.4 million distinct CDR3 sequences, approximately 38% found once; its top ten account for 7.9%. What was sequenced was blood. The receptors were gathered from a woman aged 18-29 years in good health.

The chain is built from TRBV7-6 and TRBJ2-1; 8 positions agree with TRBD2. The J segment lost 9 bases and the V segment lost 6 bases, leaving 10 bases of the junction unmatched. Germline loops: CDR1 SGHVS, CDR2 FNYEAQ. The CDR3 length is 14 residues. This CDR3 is CASRLTGGAGEQFF. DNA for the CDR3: TGTGCCAGCAGGCTCACCGGGGGGGCCGGTGAGCAGTTCTTC.

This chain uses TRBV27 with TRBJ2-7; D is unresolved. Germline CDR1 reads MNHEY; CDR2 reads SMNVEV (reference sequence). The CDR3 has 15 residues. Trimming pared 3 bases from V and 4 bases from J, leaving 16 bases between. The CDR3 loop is CASSFLPVTAYEQYF. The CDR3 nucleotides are TGTGCCAGCAGTTTCCTGCCGGTGACCGCATACGAGCAGTACTTC.

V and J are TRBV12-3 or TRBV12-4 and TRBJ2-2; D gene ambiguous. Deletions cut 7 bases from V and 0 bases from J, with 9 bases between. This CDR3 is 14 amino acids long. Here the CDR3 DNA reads TGTGCCAGCAAAACAGTCCCGAACACCGGGGAGCTGTTTTTT. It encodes CASKTVPNTGELFF.

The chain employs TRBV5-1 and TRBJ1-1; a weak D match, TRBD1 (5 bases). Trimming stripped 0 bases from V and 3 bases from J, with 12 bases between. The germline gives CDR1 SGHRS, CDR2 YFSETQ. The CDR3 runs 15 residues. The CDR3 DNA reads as TGCGCCAGCAGCTTGGGGGCGGGCAGGGACACTGAAGCTTTCTTT. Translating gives CASSLGAGRDTEAFF.

In nucleotides, the CDR3 is TGTGCCAGCAGTGGCGGGAGCGGAACATACAATGAGCAGTACTTC. This translates into CASSGGSGTYNEQYF. The genes are TRBV6-4 and TRBJ2-1, with 7 bases that match TRBD2. TRBJ2-7 explains the end of the DNA better; the J call may be wrong. Germline CDR1 and CDR2: MRHNA and SNTAGT. This CDR3 comprises 15 residues.

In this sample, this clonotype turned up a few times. The CDR3 is CASRMPGGEGYGYTF. CDR3 nucleotide sequence: TGTGCCAGCAGAATGCCTGGGGGCGAAGGTTATGGCTACACCTTC. The rearrangement uses TRBV6-5 and TRBJ1-2, with D possibly TRBD1 on 6 matching bases. The CDR3 loop spans 15 amino acids. Trimming shortened V by 6 bases and J by 5 bases, and 19 bases separated the two germline ends. Germline V CDR1 and CDR2: MNHEY, SVGAGI.

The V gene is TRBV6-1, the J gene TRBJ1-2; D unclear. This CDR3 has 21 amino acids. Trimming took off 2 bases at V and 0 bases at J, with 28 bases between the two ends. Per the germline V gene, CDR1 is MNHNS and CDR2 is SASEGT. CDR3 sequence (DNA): TGTGCCAGCAGTGAACGTGGCCGGGGTCGGGGATTAAGGGTCCCTAACTATGGCTACACCTTC. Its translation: CASSERGRGRGLRVPNYGYTF.

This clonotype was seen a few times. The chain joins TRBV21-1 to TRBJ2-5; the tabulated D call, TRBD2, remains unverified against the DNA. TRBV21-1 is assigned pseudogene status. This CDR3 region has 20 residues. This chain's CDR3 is CASSKAVRTSGSPGTETQYF. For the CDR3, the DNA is TGTGCCAGCAGCAAAGCCGTCAGGACTAGCGGGAGTCCCGGTACTGAGACCCAGTACTTC.

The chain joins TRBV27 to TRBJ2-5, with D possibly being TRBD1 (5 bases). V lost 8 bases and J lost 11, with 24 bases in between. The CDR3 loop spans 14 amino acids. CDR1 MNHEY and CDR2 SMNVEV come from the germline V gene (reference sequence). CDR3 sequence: CASSKGPVLDEQYF. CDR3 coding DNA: TGTGCCAGCTCTAAGGGGCCAGTTTTGGATGAGCAGTACTTC.

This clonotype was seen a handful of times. The CDR3 region is CSARALSTDTQYF. CDR3 DNA sequence: TGCAGTGCTAGAGCCCTCAGCACAGATACGCAGTATTTT. The V and J genes are TRBV20-1 and TRBJ2-3; D not resolved. The CDR3 runs to 13 residues. V gave up 1 base and J gave up 0 bases, with 5 bases separating them. Germline V CDR1 and CDR2: DFQATT, SNEGSKA (reference sequence).

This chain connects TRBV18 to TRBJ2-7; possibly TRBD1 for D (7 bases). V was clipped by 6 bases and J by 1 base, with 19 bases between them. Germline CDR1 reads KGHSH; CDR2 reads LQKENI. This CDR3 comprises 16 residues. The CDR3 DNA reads TGTGCCAGCTCCCTGGGGGGACAGCATTGGTCCTACGAGCAGTACTTC. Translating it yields CASSLGGQHWSYEQYF.

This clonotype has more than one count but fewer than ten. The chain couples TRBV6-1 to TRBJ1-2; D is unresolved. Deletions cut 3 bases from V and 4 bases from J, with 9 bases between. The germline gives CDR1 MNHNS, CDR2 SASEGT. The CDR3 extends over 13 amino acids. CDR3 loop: CASSDNKRYGYTF. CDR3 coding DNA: TGTGCCAGCAGTGACAATAAGCGCTATGGCTACACCTTC.

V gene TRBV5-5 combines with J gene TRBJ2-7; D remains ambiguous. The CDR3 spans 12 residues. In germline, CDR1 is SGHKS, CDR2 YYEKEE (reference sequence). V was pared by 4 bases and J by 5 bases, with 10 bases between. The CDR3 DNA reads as TGTGCCAGCAGCCCTTTTGTCGACGAGCAGTACTTC. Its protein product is CASSPFVDEQYF.

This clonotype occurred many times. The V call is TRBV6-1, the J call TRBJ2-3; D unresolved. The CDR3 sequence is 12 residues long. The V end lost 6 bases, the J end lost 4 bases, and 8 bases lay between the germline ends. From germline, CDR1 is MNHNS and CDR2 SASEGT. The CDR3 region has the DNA TGTGCCAGCAGGTACCCCCCAGATACGCAGTATTTT. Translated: CASRYPPDTQYF.

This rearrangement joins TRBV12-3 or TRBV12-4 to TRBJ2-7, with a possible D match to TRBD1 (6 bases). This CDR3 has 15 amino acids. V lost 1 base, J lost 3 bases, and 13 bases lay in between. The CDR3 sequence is CASSLGTVGYYEQYF. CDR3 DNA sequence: TGTGCCAGCAGTTTAGGGACAGTCGGGTACTACGAGCAGTACTTC.